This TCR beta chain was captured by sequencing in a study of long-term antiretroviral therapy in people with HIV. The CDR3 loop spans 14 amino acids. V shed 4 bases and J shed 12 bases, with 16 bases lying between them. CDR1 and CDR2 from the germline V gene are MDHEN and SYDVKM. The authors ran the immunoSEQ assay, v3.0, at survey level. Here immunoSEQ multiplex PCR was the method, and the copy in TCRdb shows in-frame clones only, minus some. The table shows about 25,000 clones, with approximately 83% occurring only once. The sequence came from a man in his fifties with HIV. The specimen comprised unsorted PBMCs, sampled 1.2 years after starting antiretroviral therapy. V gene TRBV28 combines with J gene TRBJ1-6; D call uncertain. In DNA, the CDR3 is TGTGCCAGCAGTTACCAAAACTCGGGTAGACCCCTCCACTTT. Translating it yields CASSYQNSGRPLHF.